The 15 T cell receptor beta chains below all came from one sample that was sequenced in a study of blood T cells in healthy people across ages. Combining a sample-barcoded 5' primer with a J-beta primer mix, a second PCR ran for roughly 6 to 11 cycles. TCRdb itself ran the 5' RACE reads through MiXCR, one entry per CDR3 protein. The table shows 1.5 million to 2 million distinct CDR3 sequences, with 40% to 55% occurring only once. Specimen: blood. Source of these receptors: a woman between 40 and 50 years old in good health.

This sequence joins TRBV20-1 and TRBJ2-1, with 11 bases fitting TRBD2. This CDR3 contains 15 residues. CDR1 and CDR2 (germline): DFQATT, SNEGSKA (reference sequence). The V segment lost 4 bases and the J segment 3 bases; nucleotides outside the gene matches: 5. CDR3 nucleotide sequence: TGCAGTGCTATGAAGCTAGCGGGGGGCTACAATGAGCAGTTCTTC. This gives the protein CSAMKLAGGYNEQFF.

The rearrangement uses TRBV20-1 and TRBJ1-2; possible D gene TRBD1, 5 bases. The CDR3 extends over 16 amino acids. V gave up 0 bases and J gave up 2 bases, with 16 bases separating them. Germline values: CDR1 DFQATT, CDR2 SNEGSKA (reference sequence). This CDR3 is CSAREGGDPSNYGYTF. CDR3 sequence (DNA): TGCAGTGCTAGAGAGGGAGGGGACCCCTCGAACTATGGCTACACCTTC.

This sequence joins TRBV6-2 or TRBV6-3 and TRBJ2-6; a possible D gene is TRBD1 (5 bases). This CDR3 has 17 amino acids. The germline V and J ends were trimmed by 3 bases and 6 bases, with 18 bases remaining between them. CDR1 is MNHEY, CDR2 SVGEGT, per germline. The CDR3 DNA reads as TGTGCCAGCAGTTATCGGCCAGGGTTTTATGCGGCCAACGTCCTGACTTTC. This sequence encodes CASSYRPGFYAANVLTF.

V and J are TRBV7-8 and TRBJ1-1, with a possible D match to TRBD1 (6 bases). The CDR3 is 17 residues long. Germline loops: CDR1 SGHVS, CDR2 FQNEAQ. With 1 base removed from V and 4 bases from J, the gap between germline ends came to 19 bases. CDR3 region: CASSLGLQGLAGTEAFF. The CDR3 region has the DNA TGTGCCAGCAGCTTAGGTTTACAGGGACTGGCGGGCACTGAAGCTTTCTTT. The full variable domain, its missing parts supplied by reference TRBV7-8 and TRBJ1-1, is GAGVSQSPRYKVAKRGQDVALRCDPISGHVSLFWYQQALGQGPEFLTYFQNEAQLDKSGLPSDRFFAERPEGSVSTLKIQRTQQEDSAVYLCASSLGLQGLAGTEAFFGQGTRLTVV.

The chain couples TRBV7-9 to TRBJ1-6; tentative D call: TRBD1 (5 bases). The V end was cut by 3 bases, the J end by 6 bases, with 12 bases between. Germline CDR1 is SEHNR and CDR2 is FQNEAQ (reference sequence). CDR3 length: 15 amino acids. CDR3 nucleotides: TGTGCCAGCAGCTTGGGCCGGGGCCTTAATTCACCCCTCCACTTT. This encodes CASSLGRGLNSPLHF.

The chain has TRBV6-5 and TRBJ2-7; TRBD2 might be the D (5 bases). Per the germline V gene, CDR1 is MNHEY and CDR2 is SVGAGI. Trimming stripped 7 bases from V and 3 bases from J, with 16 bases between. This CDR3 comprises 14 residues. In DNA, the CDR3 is TGTGCCAGCATGTTATCCGCGGGTAGCTACGAGCAGTACTTC. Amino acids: CASMLSAGSYEQYF.

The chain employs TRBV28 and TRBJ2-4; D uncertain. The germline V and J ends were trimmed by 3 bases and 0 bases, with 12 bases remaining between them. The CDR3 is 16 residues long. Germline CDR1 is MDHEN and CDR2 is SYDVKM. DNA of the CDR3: TGTGCCAGCAGTTTCGTAGCCCCGCAAGCCAAAAACATTCAGTACTTC. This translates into CASSFVAPQAKNIQYF.

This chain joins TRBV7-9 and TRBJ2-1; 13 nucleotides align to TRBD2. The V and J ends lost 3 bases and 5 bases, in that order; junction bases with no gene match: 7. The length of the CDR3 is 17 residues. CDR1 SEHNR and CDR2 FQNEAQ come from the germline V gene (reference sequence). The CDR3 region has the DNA TGTGCCAGCAGCTTGGTCCCGGGACTAGCGGGGAACAATGAGCAGTTCTTC. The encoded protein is CASSLVPGLAGNNEQFF. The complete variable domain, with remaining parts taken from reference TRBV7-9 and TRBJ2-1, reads DTGVSQNPRHKITKRGQNVTFRCDPISEHNRLYWYRQTLGQGPEFLTYFQNEAQLEKSRLLSDRFSAERPKGSFSTLEIQRTEQGDSAMYLCASSLVPGLAGNNEQFFGPGTRLTVL.

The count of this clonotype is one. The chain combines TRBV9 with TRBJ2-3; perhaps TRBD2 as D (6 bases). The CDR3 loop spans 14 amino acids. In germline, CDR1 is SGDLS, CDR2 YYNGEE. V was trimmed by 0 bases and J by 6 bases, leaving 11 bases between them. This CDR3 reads CASSVEGSGDTQYF. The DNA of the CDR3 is TGTGCCAGCAGCGTAGAGGGTAGCGGTGATACGCAGTATTTT. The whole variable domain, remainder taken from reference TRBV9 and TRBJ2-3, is DSGVTQTPKHLITATGQRVTLRCSPRSGDLSVYWYQQSLDQGLQFLIQYYNGEERAKGNILERFSAQQFPDLHSELNLSSLELGDSALYFCASSVEGSGDTQYFGPGTRLTVL.

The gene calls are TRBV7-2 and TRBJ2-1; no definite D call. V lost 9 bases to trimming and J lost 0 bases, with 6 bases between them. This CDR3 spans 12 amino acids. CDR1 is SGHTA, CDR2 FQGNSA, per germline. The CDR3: CASTASYNEQFF. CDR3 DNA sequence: TGTGCCAGTACGGCCTCCTACAATGAGCAGTTCTTC.

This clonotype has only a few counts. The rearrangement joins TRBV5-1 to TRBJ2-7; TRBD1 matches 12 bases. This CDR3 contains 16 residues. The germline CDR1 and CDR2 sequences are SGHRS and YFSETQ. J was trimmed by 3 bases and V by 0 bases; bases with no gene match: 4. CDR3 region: CASSLAWDRGLYEQYF. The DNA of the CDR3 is TGCGCCAGCAGCTTGGCCTGGGACAGGGGGCTCTACGAGCAGTACTTC.

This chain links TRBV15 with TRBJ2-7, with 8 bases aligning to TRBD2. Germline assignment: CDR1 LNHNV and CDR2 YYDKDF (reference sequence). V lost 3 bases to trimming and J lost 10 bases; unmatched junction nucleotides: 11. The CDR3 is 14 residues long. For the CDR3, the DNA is TGTGCCACCAGCAGCCGATCGGGGGGGACGGGTCAGTACTTC. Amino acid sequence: CATSSRSGGTGQYF. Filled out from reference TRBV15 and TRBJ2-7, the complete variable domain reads DAMVIQNPRYQVTQFGKPVTLSCSQTLNHNVMYWYQQKSSQAPKLLFHYYDKDFNNEADTPDNFQSRRPNTSFCFLDIRSPGLGDTAMYLCATSSRSGGTGQYFGPGTRLTVT.

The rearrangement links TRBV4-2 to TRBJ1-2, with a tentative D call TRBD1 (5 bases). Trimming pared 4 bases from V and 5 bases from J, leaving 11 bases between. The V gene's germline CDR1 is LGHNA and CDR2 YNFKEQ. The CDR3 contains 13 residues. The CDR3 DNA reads TGTGCCAGCAGCCCACACCAGGGATATGGCTACACCTTC. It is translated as CASSPHQGYGYTF.

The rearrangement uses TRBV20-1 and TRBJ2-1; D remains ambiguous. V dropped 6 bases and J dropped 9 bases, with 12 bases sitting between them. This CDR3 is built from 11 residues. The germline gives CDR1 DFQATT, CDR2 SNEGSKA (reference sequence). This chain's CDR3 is CSAELQVEQFF. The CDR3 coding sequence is TGCAGTGCAGAACTCCAAGTTGAGCAGTTCTTC.

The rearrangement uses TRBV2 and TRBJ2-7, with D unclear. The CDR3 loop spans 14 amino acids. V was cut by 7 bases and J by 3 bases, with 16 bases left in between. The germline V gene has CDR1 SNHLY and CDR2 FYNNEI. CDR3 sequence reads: CASTDRDFVYEQYF. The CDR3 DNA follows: TGTGCCAGCACGGATAGGGATTTCGTCTACGAGCAGTACTTC. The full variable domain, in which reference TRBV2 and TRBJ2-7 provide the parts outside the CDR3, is EPEVTQTPSHQVTQMGQEVILRCVPISNHLYFYWYRQILGQKVEFLVSFYNNEISEKSEIFDDQFSVERPDGSNFTLKIRSTKLEDSAMYFCASTDRDFVYEQYFGPGTRLTVT.